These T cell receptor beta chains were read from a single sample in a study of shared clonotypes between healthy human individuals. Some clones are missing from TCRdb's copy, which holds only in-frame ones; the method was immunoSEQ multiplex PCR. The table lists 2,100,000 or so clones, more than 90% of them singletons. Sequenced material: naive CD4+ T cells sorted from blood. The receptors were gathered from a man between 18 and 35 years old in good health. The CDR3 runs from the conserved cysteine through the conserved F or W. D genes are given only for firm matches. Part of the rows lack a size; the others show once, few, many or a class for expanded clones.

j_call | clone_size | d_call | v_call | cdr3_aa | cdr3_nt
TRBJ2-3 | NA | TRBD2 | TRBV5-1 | CASSAGLVTDTQYF | TGCGCCAGCAGCGCCGGACTAGTCACAGATACGCAGTATTTT
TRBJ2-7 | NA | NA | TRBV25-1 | CASSESQGVRSYEQYF | TGTGCCAGCAGTGAGTCTCAGGGTGTTCGGTCCTACGAGCAGTACTTC
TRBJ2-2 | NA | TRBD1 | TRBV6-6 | CASSRGQGWGGELFF | TGTGCCAGCTCCAGGGGGCAGGGGTGGGGCGGGGAGCTGTTTTTT
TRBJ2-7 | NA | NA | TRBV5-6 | CASSTGLTYEQYF | TGTGCCAGCAGCACCGGGCTAACCTACGAGCAGTACTTC
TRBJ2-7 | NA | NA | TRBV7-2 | CASGPEPFSYEQYF | TGTGCCAGCGGGCCAGAACCCTTTTCCTACGAGCAGTACTTC
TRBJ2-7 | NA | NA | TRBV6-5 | CASSDSLTYEQYF | TGTGCCAGCAGTGACTCCCTAACCTACGAGCAGTACTTC
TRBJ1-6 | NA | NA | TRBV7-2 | CASSSVGGLGSPLHF | TGTGCCAGCAGCTCCGTTGGCGGTTTGGGATCACCCCTCCACTTT
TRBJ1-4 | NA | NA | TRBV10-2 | CASSDGAINEKLFF | TGCGCCAGCAGTGATGGAGCCATTAATGAAAAACTGTTTTTT
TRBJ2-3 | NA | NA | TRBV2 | CASSTPDTQYF | TGTGCCAGCAGTACGCCAGATACGCAGTATTTT
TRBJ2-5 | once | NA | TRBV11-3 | CASSQDGGEQETQYF | TGTGCCAGCAGCCAAGACGGGGGTGAACAAGAGACCCAGTACTTC
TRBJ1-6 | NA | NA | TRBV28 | CASSLPYNSPLHF | TGTGCCAGCAGTTTACCCTATAATTCACCCCTCCACTTT
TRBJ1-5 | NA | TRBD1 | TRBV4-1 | CASSQGGGQTWGQPQHF | TGCGCCAGCAGCCAAGGCGGGGGACAGACCTGGGGACAGCCCCAGCATTTT
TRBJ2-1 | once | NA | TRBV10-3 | CAISESTQGNEQFF | TGTGCCATCAGTGAGTCGACTCAAGGGAATGAGCAGTTCTTC
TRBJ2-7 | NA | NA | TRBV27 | CASSSRLVSSEQYF | TGTGCCAGCAGTTCCCGTCTAGTTAGTTCCGAGCAGTACTTC